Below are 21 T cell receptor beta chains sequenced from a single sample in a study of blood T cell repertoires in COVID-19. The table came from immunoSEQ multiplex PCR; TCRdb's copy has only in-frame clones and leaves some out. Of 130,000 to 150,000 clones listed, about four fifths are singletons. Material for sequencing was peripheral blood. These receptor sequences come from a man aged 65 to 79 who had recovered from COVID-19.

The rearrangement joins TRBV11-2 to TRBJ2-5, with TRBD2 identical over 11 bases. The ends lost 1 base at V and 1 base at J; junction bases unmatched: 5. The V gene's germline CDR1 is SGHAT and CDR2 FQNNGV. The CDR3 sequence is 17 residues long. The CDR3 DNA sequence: TGTGCCAGCAGCTTAGCTACCGGGACTAGCGGCCAAGAGACCCAGTACTTC. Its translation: CASSLATGTSGQETQYF. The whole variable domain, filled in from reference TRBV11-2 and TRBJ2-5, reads EAGVAQSPRYKIIEKRQSVAFWCNPISGHATLYWYQQILGQGPKLLIQFQNNGVVDDSQLPKDRFSAERLKGVDSTLKIQPAKLEDSAVYLCASSLATGTSGQETQYFGPGTRLLVL.

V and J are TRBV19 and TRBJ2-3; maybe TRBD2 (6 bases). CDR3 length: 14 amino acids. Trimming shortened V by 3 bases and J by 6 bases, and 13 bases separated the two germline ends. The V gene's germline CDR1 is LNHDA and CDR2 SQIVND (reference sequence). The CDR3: CASSMGLGGDTQYF. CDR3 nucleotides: TGTGCCAGTAGTATGGGTCTAGGAGGGGATACGCAGTATTTT.

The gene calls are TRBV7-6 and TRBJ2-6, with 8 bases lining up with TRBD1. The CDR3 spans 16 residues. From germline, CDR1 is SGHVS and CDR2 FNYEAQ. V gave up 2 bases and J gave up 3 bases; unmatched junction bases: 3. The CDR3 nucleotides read TGTGCCAGCAGCTTATCACAGGGGGGTGGGGCCAACGTCCTGACTTTC. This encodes CASSLSQGGGANVLTF.

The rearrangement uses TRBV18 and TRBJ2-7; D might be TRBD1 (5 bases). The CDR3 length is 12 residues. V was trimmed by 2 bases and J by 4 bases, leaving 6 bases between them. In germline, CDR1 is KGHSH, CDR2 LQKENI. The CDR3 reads CASSPRQYEQYF. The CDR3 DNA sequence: TGTGCCAGCTCACCAAGACAGTACGAGCAGTACTTC.

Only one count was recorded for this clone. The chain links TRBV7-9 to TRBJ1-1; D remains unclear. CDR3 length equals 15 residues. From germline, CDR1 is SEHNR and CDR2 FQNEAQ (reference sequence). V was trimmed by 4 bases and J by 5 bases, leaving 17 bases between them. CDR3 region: CASSSPREGSTEAFF. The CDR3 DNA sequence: TGTGCCAGCAGCTCCCCGCGGGAGGGTAGTACTGAAGCTTTCTTT.

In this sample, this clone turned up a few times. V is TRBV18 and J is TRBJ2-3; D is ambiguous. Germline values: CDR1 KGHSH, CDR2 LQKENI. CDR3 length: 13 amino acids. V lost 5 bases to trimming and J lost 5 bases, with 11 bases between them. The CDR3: CASSDSRVDTQYF. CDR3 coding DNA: TGTGCCAGCTCAGATTCCCGGGTAGATACGCAGTATTTT. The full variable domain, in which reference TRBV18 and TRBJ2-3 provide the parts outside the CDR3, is NAGVMQNPRHLVRRRGQEARLRCSPMKGHSHVYWYRQLPEEGLKFMVYLQKENIIDESGMPKERFSAEFPKEGPSILRIQQVVRGDSAAYFCASSDSRVDTQYFGPGTRLTVL.

CDR3 sequence reads: CASRTSGESYEQYF. Written as DNA, the CDR3 is TGTGCCAGCAGGACCAGCGGGGAATCCTACGAGCAGTACTTC. The chain uses TRBV2 and TRBJ2-7; 7 nucleotides agree with TRBD2. Germline values: CDR1 SNHLY, CDR2 FYNNEI. The V segment lost 6 bases and the J segment 1 base; nucleotides outside the gene matches: 6. This CDR3 contains 14 residues.

CDR3: CASRGTGVGNQPQHF. CDR3 coding DNA: TGTGCCAGCAGAGGCACGGGGGTAGGTAATCAGCCCCAGCATTTT. The J gene is TRBJ1-5, the V gene TRBV6-5; possibly TRBD1 for D (5 bases). Trimming shortened V by 6 bases and J by 4 bases, and 16 bases separated the two germline ends. The CDR3 consists of 15 residues. The V gene's germline CDR1 is MNHEY and CDR2 SVGAGI.

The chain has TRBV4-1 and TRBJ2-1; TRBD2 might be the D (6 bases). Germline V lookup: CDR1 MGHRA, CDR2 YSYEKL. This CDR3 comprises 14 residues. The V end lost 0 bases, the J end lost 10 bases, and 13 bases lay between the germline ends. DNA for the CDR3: TGCGCCAGCAGCCAAGAATATGGGGCGGGAGAGCAGTTCTTC. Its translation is CASSQEYGAGEQFF.

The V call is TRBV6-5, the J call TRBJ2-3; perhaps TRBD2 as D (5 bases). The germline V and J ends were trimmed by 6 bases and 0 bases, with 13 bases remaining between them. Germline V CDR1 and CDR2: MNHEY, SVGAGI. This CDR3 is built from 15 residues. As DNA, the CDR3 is TGTGCCAGCAGACCTGAGGGAACTAGCACAGATACGCAGTATTTT. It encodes CASRPEGTSTDTQYF.

CDR3 bases: TGTGCCAGCAGTGCCGTGGTGGTCCAGGGTGGAACTGAAGCTTTCTTT. Residues: CASSAVVVQGGTEAFF. J is TRBJ1-1 and V is TRBV6-1, with TRBD1 as a possible D gene (5 bases). Per the germline V gene, CDR1 is MNHNS and CDR2 is SASEGT. The CDR3 has 16 residues. The germline V and J ends were trimmed by 4 bases and 5 bases, with 20 bases remaining between them.

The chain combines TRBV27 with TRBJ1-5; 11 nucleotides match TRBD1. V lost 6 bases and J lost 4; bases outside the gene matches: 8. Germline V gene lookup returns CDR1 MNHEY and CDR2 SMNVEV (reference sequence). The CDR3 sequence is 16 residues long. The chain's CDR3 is CASRELGTGGNQPQHF. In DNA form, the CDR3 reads TGTGCCAGCAGAGAACTCGGGACAGGGGGAAATCAGCCCCAGCATTTT.

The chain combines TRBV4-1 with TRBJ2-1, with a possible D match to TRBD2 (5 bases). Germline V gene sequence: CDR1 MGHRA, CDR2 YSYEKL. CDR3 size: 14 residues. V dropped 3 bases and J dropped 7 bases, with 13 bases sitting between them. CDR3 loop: CASSQAGPFNEQFF. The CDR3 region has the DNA TGCGCCAGCAGCCAGGCGGGCCCTTTTAATGAGCAGTTCTTC.

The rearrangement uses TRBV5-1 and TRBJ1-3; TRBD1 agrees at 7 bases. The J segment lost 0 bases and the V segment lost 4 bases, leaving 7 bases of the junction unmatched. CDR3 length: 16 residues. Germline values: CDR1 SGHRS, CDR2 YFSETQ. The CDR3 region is CASSGTAYNSGNTIYF. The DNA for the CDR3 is TGCGCCAGCAGCGGGACAGCATACAACTCTGGAAACACCATATATTTT.

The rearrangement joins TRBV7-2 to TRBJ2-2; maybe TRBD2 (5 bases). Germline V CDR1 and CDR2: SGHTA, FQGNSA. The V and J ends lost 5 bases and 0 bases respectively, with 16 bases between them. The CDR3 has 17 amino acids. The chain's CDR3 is CASSPRRGRSNTGELFF. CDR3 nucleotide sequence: TGTGCCAGCAGCCCCCGCCGCGGGCGTTCGAACACCGGGGAGCTGTTTTTT. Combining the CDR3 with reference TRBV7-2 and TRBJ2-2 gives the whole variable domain GAGVSQSPSNKVTEKGKDVELRCDPISGHTALYWYRQSLGQGLEFLIYFQGNSAPDKSGLPSDRFSAERTGGSVSTLTIQRTQQEDSAVYLCASSPRRGRSNTGELFFGEGSRLTVL.

The CDR3 loop is CASSPSGTYNEQFF. Here the CDR3 DNA reads TGTGCCAGCAGTCCTAGCGGGACCTACAATGAGCAGTTCTTC. This chain joins TRBV3-1 (or the pseudogene TRBV3-2) and TRBJ2-1; 9 bases fit TRBD2. J was trimmed by 2 bases and V by 6 bases; bases with no gene match: 2. CDR1 LGHDT and CDR2 YNNKEL come from the germline V gene (reference sequence). The CDR3 totals 14 residues.

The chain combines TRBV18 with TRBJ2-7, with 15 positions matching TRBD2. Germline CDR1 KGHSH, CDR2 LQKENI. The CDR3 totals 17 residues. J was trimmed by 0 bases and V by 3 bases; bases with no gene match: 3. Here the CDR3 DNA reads TGTGCCAGCTCACCCCGGACTAGCGGGAGGGACTCCTACGAGCAGTACTTC. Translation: CASSPRTSGRDSYEQYF. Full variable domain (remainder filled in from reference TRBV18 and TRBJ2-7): NAGVMQNPRHLVRRRGQEARLRCSPMKGHSHVYWYRQLPEEGLKFMVYLQKENIIDESGMPKERFSAEFPKEGPSILRIQQVVRGDSAAYFCASSPRTSGRDSYEQYFGPGTRLTVT.

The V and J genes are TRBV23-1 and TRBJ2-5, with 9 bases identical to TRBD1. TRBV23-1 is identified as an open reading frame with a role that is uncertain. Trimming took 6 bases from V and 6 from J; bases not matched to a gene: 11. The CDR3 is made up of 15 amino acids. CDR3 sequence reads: CASRGQGTGRKTQYF. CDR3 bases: TGCGCCAGCAGAGGACAGGGGACTGGGAGGAAGACCCAGTACTTC.

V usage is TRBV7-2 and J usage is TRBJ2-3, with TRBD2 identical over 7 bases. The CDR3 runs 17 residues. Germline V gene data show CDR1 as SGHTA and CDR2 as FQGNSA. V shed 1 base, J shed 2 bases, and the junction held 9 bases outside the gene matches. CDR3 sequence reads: CASSLVGGAGITDTQYF. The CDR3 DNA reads TGTGCCAGCAGCTTAGTGGGAGGGGCAGGGATCACAGATACGCAGTATTTT.

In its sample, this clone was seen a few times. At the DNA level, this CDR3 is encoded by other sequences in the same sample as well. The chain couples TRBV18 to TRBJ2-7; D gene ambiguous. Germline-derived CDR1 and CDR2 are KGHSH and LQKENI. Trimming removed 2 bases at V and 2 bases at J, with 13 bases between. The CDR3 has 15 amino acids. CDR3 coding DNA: TGTGCCAGCTCACCAGGGTCCGGCAGGACCTACGAGCAGTACTTC. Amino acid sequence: CASSPGSGRTYEQYF.

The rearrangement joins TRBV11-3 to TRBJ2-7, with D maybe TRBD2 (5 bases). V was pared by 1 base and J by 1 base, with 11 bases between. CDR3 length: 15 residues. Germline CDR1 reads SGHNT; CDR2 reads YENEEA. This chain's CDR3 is CASSLGEGGSYEQYF. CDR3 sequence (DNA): TGTGCCAGCAGCTTAGGCGAAGGCGGGTCCTACGAGCAGTACTTC.